This TCR beta chain was recorded in a study of regulatory T cells in long-lasting Graves disease. Findings and caveats of the study: Study of thyroid tissue was not done, with only peripheral blood studied.

Time point specified: newly diagnosed GD, antithyroid drugs for less than 3 months. Isolated PBMC RNA provided the starting material for the TCR library. Of note for this clonotype: Its antigen remains unidentified.

V shed 5 bases and J shed 8 bases, with 11 bases lying between them. The CDR3 loop spans 12 amino acids. Both iRepertoire HTBI primers and Arm-PCR of CDR3 regions were used to build the TCR beta libraries. From the multiplex PCR reads, TCRdb called clonotypes with MiXCR, one entry per CDR3 protein. Altogether around 450,000 distinct CDR3 sequences are present, 15% to 20% being singletons, with the ten largest covering over 9%. The data also belong to a second study, concerning T cells in Graves' hyperthyroidism and ophthalmopathy. That paper states: Every diagnosis used clinical symptoms, serum thyroxine and TRAb, thyroid ultrasound and orbital computed tomography. Carried out on the TCR CDR3, a first-round RT-PCR used the HTBI primer set.

This receptor was identified in a middle-aged man with Graves disease. The V gene is TRBV12-3 or TRBV12-4, the J gene TRBJ2-3, with TRBD2 as a possible D gene (5 bases). This material consisted of peripheral blood mononuclear cells (PBMCs), taken at new diagnosis, from a patient treated with antithyroid drugs. The DNA for the CDR3 is TGTGCCAGCAGTCCGGAGGTGGGTACGCAGTATTTT. It codes for CASSPEVGTQYF.